The rows below give T cell receptor beta chains drawn from one sample of a study of blood T cell repertoires in COVID-19. The method was immunoSEQ multiplex PCR; TCRdb's version includes in-frame clones alone and lacks a portion of them. The sample contains approximately 84,000 clones, approximately 86% of which appear only once. Sequencing input: peripheral blood. These receptors all come from a woman older than 75 with acute or convalescent COVID-19. Each CDR3 is given with its conserved first and last residue. The D gene is left open where the match is weak. Some rows mark clone size as missing; the rest say once, few, many or name a class of expanded clone.

v_call	clone_size	d_call	j_call	cdr3_nt	cdr3_aa
TRBV7-2	NA	TRBD1	TRBJ2-3	TGTGCCAGCAGCCACAGGGACAGGGTCACAGATACGCAGTATTTT	CASSHRDRVTDTQYF
TRBV5-5	NA	NA	TRBJ2-7	TGTGCCAGCAGTCCTCAGGGCGGCCTTTCCTACGAGCAGTACTTC	CASSPQGGLSYEQYF
TRBV2	NA	NA	TRBJ2-3	TGTGCCAGCAGTGTGGTTACAGCGGGAGATACGCAGTATTTT	CASSVVTAGDTQYF
TRBV6-2/TRBV6-3	NA	NA	TRBJ1-5	TGTGCCAGCAGTTACCACGGGGGAATCGGTGGCAATCAGCCCCAGCATTTT	CASSYHGGIGGNQPQHF
TRBV4-3	few	TRBD1	TRBJ2-3	TGCGCCAGCAGCCTACCGGGACAGGGCACAGATACGCAGTATTTT	CASSLPGQGTDTQYF
TRBV30	NA	TRBD1	TRBJ1-5	TGTGCCTGGGGACAGGGAGGGAAGCCCCAGCATTTT	CAWGQGGKPQHF
TRBV4-3	NA	TRBD2	TRBJ2-1	TGCGCCAGCAGCCAAGGGAGAACTAGCGGGTCGCCCAATGAGCAGTTCTTC	CASSQGRTSGSPNEQFF
TRBV9	NA	NA	TRBJ1-4	TGTGCCAGCAGCGTAGCCGAACAGGGTATGGCTAATGAAAAACTGTTTTTT	CASSVAEQGMANEKLFF
TRBV28	NA	TRBD2	TRBJ2-1	TGTGCCAGCAGCAAGAGGACTAGCGGAAATAACAATGAGCAGTTCTTC	CASSKRTSGNNNEQFF
TRBV7-8	NA	NA	TRBJ1-2	TGTGCCAGCAGCCGGGACATTTACTATGGCTACACCTTC	CASSRDIYYGYTF
TRBV19	NA	NA	TRBJ2-7	TGTGCCAGTAGTATGGACACGTCCTACGAGCAGTACTTC	CASSMDTSYEQYF
TRBV10-3	NA	TRBD1	TRBJ2-3	TGTGCCATCAGTCCCGGACAGGGGGGAGGAACAGATACGCAGTATTTT	CAISPGQGGGTDTQYF
TRBV11-3	NA	TRBD2	TRBJ2-5	TGTGCCAGCGCCGAGGGGCTAGCGGGAGGCTTAAAGACCCAGTACTTC	CASAEGLAGGLKTQYF
TRBV5-5	NA	NA	TRBJ1-6	TGTGCCAGCAGCTTTCAGGGCAGAAATTCACCCCTCCACTTT	CASSFQGRNSPLHF
TRBV7-2	NA	TRBD1	TRBJ1-1	TGTGCCAGCAGCTCCCATCAGGGGGCGGGAACTGAAGCTTTCTTT	CASSSHQGAGTEAFF
TRBV3-1/TRBV3-2	NA	TRBD1	TRBJ1-1	TGTGCCAGCAGCCCCCAACAGGGGGCGGGCACTGAAGCTTTCTTT	CASSPQQGAGTEAFF
TRBV10-3	few	NA	TRBJ1-1	TGTGCCATCTCCGTTACCCGGGGTGAAAACACTGAAGCTTTCTTT	CAISVTRGENTEAFF
TRBV28	NA	TRBD2	TRBJ2-3	TGTGCCAGCAGTGCCTCACTAGCGGGGAGCACAGATACGCAGTATTTT	CASSASLAGSTDTQYF
TRBV19	NA	TRBD2	TRBJ2-1	TGTGCCAGTAGCATCGGACTAGCGTCCTCTGGTGAGCAGTTCTTC	CASSIGLASSGEQFF
TRBV11-2	NA	TRBD2	TRBJ2-1	TGTGCCAGCAGCTTCGCTAGCGGGAATGGTGAGCAGTTCTTC	CASSFASGNGEQFF
TRBV30	NA	NA	TRBJ1-6	TGTGCCTGGAGTATCCCAGGGAAATCACCCCTCCACTTT	CAWSIPGKSPLHF
TRBV4-1	NA	TRBD2	TRBJ2-5	TGCGCCAGCAGCCAGGGGACTAGCGGCCACCAAGAGACCCAGTACTTC	CASSQGTSGHQETQYF
TRBV3-1/TRBV3-2	NA	TRBD1	TRBJ2-2	TGTGCCAGCAGCCCCACAGGGGTCACCGGGGAGCTGTTTTTT	CASSPTGVTGELFF
TRBV12-5	NA	TRBD2	TRBJ2-7	TGTGCTAGTGGTTCGGACCGGGACTACTCCTACGAGCAGTACTTC	CASGSDRDYSYEQYF
TRBV3-1/TRBV3-2	NA	NA	TRBJ2-3	TGTGCCAGCAGCCCCACGGGGACAGATACGCAGTATTTT	CASSPTGTDTQYF
TRBV4-1	once	NA	TRBJ2-7	TGCGCCAGCAGCTCGTACTACACTAGGGAGTCCTACGAGCAGTACTTC	CASSSYYTRESYEQYF
TRBV7-2	NA	TRBD1	TRBJ1-4	TGTGCCAGCAGCCCGAAAACAGGGGGCGATGAAAAACTGTTTTTT	CASSPKTGGDEKLFF
TRBV5-1	NA	TRBD1	TRBJ1-3	TGCGCCAGCAGCTTAGACAGGGCTGGAAACACCATATATTTT	CASSLDRAGNTIYF
TRBV12-3/TRBV12-4	NA	NA	TRBJ2-5	TGTGCCAGCAGTTTCACAGGGCGGGAGACCCAGTACTTC	CASSFTGRETQYF